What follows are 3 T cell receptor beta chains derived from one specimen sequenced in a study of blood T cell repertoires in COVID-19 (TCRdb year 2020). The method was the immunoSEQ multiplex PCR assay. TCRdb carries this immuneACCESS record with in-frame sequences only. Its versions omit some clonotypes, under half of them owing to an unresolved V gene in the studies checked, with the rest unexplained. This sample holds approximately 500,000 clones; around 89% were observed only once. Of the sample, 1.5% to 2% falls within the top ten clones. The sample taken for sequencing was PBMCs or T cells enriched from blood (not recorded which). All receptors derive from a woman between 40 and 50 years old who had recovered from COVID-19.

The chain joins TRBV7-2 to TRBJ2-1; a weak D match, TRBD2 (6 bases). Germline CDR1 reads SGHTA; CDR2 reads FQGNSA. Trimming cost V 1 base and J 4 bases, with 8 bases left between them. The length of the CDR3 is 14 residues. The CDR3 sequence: CASSLVREYNEQFF. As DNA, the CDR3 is TGTGCCAGCAGCTTAGTGCGGGAATACAATGAGCAGTTCTTC.

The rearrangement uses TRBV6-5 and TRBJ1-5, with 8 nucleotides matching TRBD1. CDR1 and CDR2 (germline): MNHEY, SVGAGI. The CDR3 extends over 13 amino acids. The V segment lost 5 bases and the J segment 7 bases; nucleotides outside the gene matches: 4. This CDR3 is CASSSRDRQPQHF. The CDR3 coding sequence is TGTGCCAGCAGTAGTCGGGACAGGCAGCCCCAGCATTTT.

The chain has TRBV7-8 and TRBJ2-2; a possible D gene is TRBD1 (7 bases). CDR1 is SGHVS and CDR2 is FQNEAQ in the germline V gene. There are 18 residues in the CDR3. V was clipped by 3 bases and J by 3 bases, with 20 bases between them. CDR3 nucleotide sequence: TGTGCCAGCAGCTTCCGGGTTAGCGGACAGGAGGACACCGGGGAGCTGTTTTTT. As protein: CASSFRVSGQEDTGELFF.